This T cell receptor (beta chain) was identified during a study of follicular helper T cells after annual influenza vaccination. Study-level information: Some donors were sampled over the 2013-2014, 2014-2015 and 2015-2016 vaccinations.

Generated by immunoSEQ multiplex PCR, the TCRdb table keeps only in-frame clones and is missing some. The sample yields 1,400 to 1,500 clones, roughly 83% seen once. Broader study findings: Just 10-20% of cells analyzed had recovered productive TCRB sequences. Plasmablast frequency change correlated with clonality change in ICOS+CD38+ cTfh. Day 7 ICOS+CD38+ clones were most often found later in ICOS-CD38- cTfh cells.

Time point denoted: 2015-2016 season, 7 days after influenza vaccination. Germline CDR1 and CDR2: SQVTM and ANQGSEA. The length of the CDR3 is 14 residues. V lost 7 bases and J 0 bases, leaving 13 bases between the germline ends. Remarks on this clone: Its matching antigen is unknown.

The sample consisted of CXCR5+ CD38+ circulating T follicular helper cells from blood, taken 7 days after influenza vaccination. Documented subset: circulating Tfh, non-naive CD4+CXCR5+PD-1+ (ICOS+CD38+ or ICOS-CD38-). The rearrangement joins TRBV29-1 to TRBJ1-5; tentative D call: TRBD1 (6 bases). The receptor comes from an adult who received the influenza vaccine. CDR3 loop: CSASTGYSNQPQHF. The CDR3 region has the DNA TGCAGCGCTTCGACAGGCTATAGCAATCAGCCCCAGCATTTT.